This T cell receptor beta chain emerged from a study of a mutant IDH1 vaccine in newly diagnosed glioma. The CDR3 is 14 residues long. V lost 3 bases and J lost 3; bases outside the gene matches: 5. Per the germline V gene, CDR1 is SGDLS and CDR2 is YYNGEE. Details on this clone: The antigen remains undetermined.

Time point in this sample: week 35, safety follow-up. In every dose of vaccine, 300 ug of mutant IDH1 20-mer peptide was given alongside topical imiquimod. Scheduled for weeks 1, 3, 5, 7, 11, 15, 19 and 23, eight vaccinations were given to patients. Astrocytomas found in donors were new, WHO grade 3 or 4, IDH1-mutant and ATRX-lost. Method: immunoSEQ multiplex PCR; TCRdb's copy keeps in-frame clones and lacks some. The sample lists roughly 60,000 clones, 74% occurring once. Overall study results and limits: Altogether, about 93% of patients exhibited vaccine-induced immune responses. Pseudoprogression apparently tracked independently of changes in top peripheral T cell clonotypes.

The sequence was obtained from a man between 50 and 59 years old with glioma. Sequenced material: PBMCs, taken from a glioma patient whose treatment included an IDH1 peptide vaccine. The chain couples TRBV9 to TRBJ2-7; 8 nucleotides match TRBD1. CDR3 nucleotides: TGTGCCAGCAGCGCGACCGGACAGGGCTACGAGCAGTACTTC. Residues: CASSATGQGYEQYF.